The rows below give T cell receptor beta chains drawn from one sample of a study of cytomegalovirus exposure and HLA in healthy donors. Sequencing used immunoSEQ multiplex PCR; TCRdb keeps in-frame clones, though not all of them. The table lists approximately 150,000 clones, 65% to 70% of them singletons, with around 4.3% in the top ten. The sequenced material came from PBMCs. These receptors were taken from a woman between 18 and 30 years old in good health and CMV-seropositive. The CDR3 runs from the conserved cysteine through the conserved F or W. The D gene is left open where the match is weak. Clone sizes are given selectively: once, few, many, or a class where the clone is expanded.

TRBJ1-2 NA NA TRBV20-1 TGCAGTGGCGATAATGGCTACACCTTC CSGDNGYTF
TRBJ1-1 NA NA TRBV5-1 TGCGCCAGCAGCCCCACTGAGGTCCCGAAAGGAGCTTTCTTT CASSPTEVPKGAFF
TRBJ2-1 TRBD2 NA TRBV2 TGTGCCAGCAGCTACACCCGCGGGGGGAGCTCCTACAATGAGCAGTTCTTC CASSYTRGGSSYNEQFF
TRBJ1-2 TRBD1 NA TRBV4-3 TGCGCCAGCAGTCCGGGGAATGACAGGGCTCGGGGCTACACCTTC CASSPGNDRARGYTF
TRBJ1-2 NA NA TRBV5-1 TGCGCCAGCAGCAGGACCGGGACAAATGGCTACACCTTC CASSRTGTNGYTF
TRBJ2-7 TRBD2 NA TRBV5-4 TGTGCCAGCAGCTTCCGCGCGGGAGCCTACGAGCAGTACTTC CASSFRAGAYEQYF
TRBJ2-7 TRBD2 NA TRBV28 TGTGCCAGCAGTTTAATCCCGGCTAGCGGAGCCTACGAGCAGTACTTC CASSLIPASGAYEQYF
TRBJ2-1 TRBD2 NA TRBV7-9 TGTGCCAGCAGCTTGGTTAGCGGGGGCTACAATGAGCAGTTCTTC CASSLVSGGYNEQFF
TRBJ1-3 NA NA TRBV7-2 TGTGCCAGCAGCTTGGGCCGCTCTGGAAACACCATATATTTT CASSLGRSGNTIYF
TRBJ2-7 TRBD1 NA TRBV4-1 TGCGCCAGCAGCCATGACTCCGGGACAGGGGGCGACGAGCAGTACTTC CASSHDSGTGGDEQYF
TRBJ2-1 NA once TRBV28 TGTGCCAGCACTTCACCGGGGTCCTACAATGAGCAGTTCTTC CASTSPGSYNEQFF
TRBJ2-3 NA NA TRBV29-1 TGCAGCGTTGAAGGGGGGGAGGATACGCAGTATTTT CSVEGGEDTQYF
TRBJ1-1 NA NA TRBV2 TGTGCCAGCTTGGAGGAGCAGAACACTGAAGCTTTCTTT CASLEEQNTEAFF
TRBJ2-7 TRBD1 NA TRBV7-2 TGTGCCAGCAGCCCCTTCGTCGGGACAGGGACCTACGAGCAGTACTTC CASSPFVGTGTYEQYF
TRBJ1-1 NA NA TRBV6-5 TGTGCCAGCAGTTGCGGGGGGGCTATGAACACTGAAGCTTTCTTT CASSCGGAMNTEAFF
TRBJ2-3 TRBD2 NA TRBV7-6 TGTGCCAGCAGCCGAGGGGGGACTAGGGGATCAGATACGCAGTATTTT CASSRGGTRGSDTQYF
TRBJ2-3 TRBD2 NA TRBV9 TGTGCCAGCAGCGTAGCGGGAGGGCCCCCCGCAGATACGCAGTATTTT CASSVAGGPPADTQYF
TRBJ1-6 NA NA TRBV15 TGTGCCACCAGCCCCACCAAGGGGGAGGGGCGCCTCCACTTT CATSPTKGEGRLHF
TRBJ2-7 TRBD1 NA TRBV9 TGTGCCAGCATCCCCTGGACAGGGCTATGCTCCTACGAGCAGTACTTC CASIPWTGLCSYEQYF
TRBJ2-3 TRBD2 NA TRBV9 TGTGCCAGCAGCGTACGAGGACTAGCGGGAGGGTCAGATACGCAGTATTTT CASSVRGLAGGSDTQYF
TRBJ2-7 NA NA TRBV27 TGTGCCAGCAGTTTATCCGGGAATCCGAATTACGAGCAATACTTC CASSLSGNPNYEQYF
TRBJ1-3 NA NA TRBV21-1 TGTGCCAGCAACACAGGGCGCGAAGCCTACTCTGGAAACACCATATATTTT CASNTGREAYSGNTIYF
TRBJ1-3 TRBD1 NA TRBV6-1 TGTGCCAGCAGATTCCAGGGGGCACACACCATATATTTT CASRFQGAHTIYF
TRBJ2-6 TRBD1 once TRBV11-2 TGTGCCAGCAGCTTATACCGGACAGGGACCCACCCTGGGGCCAACGTCCTGACTTTC CASSLYRTGTHPGANVLTF
TRBJ2-7 NA NA TRBV27 TGTGCCAGCAGTCCGTCAGGGCCTAGCTCCTACGAGCAGTACTTC CASSPSGPSSYEQYF
TRBJ1-6 NA NA TRBV14 TGTGCCAGCAGCCAAGTGGGACTCACTACCCTAAATAATTCACCCCTCCACTTT CASSQVGLTTLNNSPLHF
TRBJ1-2 NA NA TRBV30 TGTGCCTGGAACTCCCTACTTGGCGGGGGCACCTTC CAWNSLLGGGTF